This T cell receptor (beta chain) came from a study of T-cell reconstitution after alpha-beta-depleted transplantation in children. Using unique molecular identifiers, the investigators prepared the TCRbeta library. Each CDR3 protein gets one entry after TCRdb re-called the PCR reads with MiXCR. Seen here are roughly 200,000 distinct CDR3 sequences, more than 12% observed once, and the top ten hold around 13%. This sequence originates from a human donor who donated a stem cell graft to a child with acute lymphoblastic leukemia. The sample in question was PBMCs from the stem cell graft donor, obtained from the stem cell graft.

CDR3 protein: CASSEHPGVGYGYTF. CDR3 sequence (DNA): TGTGCCAGCAGTGAACACCCAGGGGTTGGGTATGGCTACACCTTC. The chain links TRBV2 to TRBJ1-2, with a tentative D call TRBD1 (6 bases). The CDR3 is 15 amino acids. V lost 2 bases and J lost 5, with 15 bases in between. The germline V gene encodes CDR1 SNHLY and CDR2 FYNNEI.